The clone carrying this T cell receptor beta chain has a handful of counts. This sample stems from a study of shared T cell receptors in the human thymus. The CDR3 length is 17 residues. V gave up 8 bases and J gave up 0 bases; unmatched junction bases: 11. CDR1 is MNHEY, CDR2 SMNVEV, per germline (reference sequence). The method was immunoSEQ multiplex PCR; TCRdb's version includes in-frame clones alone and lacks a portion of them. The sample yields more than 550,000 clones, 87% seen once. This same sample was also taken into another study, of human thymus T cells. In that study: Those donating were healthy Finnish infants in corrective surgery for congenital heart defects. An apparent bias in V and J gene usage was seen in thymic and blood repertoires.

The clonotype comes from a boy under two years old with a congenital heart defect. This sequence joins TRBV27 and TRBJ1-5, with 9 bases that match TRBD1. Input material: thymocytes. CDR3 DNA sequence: TGTGCCAGCCGTGTTGGGACAGGGCAATATAGCAATCAGCCCCAGCATTTT. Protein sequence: CASRVGTGQYSNQPQHF.